Detailed here is one T cell receptor (beta chain). Data came from immunoSEQ multiplex PCR; TCRdb stores just in-frame clones and leaves some out. The data show about 110,000 clones, under 85% seen once. This entry comes from a study of PD-L1 blockade in urothelial cancer. Study summary: Patients commenced atezolizumab in the mid-2010s, and it was given at 1,200 mg intravenously every 3 weeks. Reported median T cell count for blood samples was approximately 140,000.

Germline V CDR1 and CDR2: SGHRS, YFSETQ. This CDR3 region has 17 residues. With V trimmed by 5 bases and J by 4 bases, 7 bases remained unmatched. Here the sequenced sample was PBMCs, taken around atezolizumab (anti-PD-L1) treatment. The receptor was derived from a man aged 45-65 years with urothelial cancer. V gene TRBV5-1 combines with J gene TRBJ2-6; 12 nucleotides align to TRBD2. CDR3 DNA sequence: TGCGCCAGCAGATTACTAGCGGGAGGATACGGGGCCAACGTCCTGACTTTC. Translation: CASRLLAGGYGANVLTF.